What follows are 13 T cell receptor beta chains derived from one specimen sequenced in a study of cytomegalovirus exposure and HLA in healthy donors. Researchers ran the PCR with 60 Vbeta and 13 Jbeta primers. The table came from immunoSEQ multiplex PCR; TCRdb's copy has only in-frame clones and leaves some out. The sample comprises about 230,000 clones, about 89% of which are singletons, and around 1% rests with the top ten. The sample was PBMCs. The origin of the receptors is a woman under 30 in good health and CMV-seronegative.

The chain is built from TRBV29-1 and TRBJ1-1; D is ambiguous. Germline CDR1 SQVTM, CDR2 ANQGSEA. The CDR3 spans 14 residues. The germline V and J ends were trimmed by 7 bases and 0 bases, with 15 bases remaining between them. CDR3 DNA sequence: TGCAGCGCCGAGAGGTCCTCGGTGAACACTGAAGCTTTCTTT. Residues: CSAERSSVNTEAFF.

This chain links TRBV30 with TRBJ2-1; 7 bases map to TRBD2. The CDR3 covers 15 residues. CDR1 is GTSNPN and CDR2 is SVGIG in the germline V gene (reference sequence). The V and J ends lost 5 bases and 6 bases, in that order; junction bases with no gene match: 13. The CDR3 DNA reads as TGTGCCTGGTCAAGCGGGGACGACGGGGGCAATGAGCAGTTCTTC. This codes for CAWSSGDDGGNEQFF.

V gene TRBV29-1 combines with J gene TRBJ2-1, with D maybe TRBD2 (5 bases). V was clipped by 3 bases and J by 2 bases, with 17 bases between them. The CDR3 runs 16 residues. CDR1 SQVTM and CDR2 ANQGSEA come from the germline V gene. CDR3 amino acids: CSVDLRRGSPYNEQFF. The CDR3 DNA sequence: TGCAGCGTTGACCTCAGACGGGGAAGCCCCTACAATGAGCAGTTCTTC.

The J gene is TRBJ2-2, the V gene TRBV4-3; possible D gene TRBD2, 7 bases. The CDR3 has 22 residues. Germline V gives CDR1 LGHNA, CDR2 YSLEER. The V and J ends lost 2 bases and 5 bases respectively, with 33 bases between them. Here the CDR3 DNA reads TGCGCCAGCAGCCAATCGGGGGGCTCTTTTACGGGAGCCCCAAGGAGGACCGGGGAGCTGTTTTTT. Translation gives CASSQSGGSFTGAPRRTGELFF.

This chain uses TRBV6-6 with TRBJ1-2, with 7 nucleotides matching TRBD1. CDR1 MNHNY and CDR2 SVGAGI come from the germline V gene (reference sequence). The CDR3 consists of 14 residues. With V trimmed by 6 bases and J by 13 bases, 17 bases remained unmatched. CDR3 amino acids: CASREQGLATGATF. The CDR3 bases are TGTGCCAGCAGAGAACAGGGGCTCGCTACAGGGGCCACCTTC.

This clone was seen just once. The rearrangement links TRBV5-6 to TRBJ2-3, with D unclear. The CDR3 runs to 13 residues. Trimming shortened V by 2 bases and J by 1 base, and 5 bases separated the two germline ends. Germline assignment: CDR1 SGHDT and CDR2 YYEEEE. The CDR3 loop reads CASSFRGTDTQYF. Here the CDR3 DNA reads TGTGCCAGCAGCTTTCGGGGCACAGATACGCAGTATTTT.

The V gene is TRBV29-1, the J gene TRBJ1-1; tentatively, D is TRBD1 (6 bases). Between the trimmed V and J ends, which lost 1 base and 3 bases, there was a span of 12 bases. The CDR3 runs to 14 residues. Germline loops: CDR1 SQVTM, CDR2 ANQGSEA. CDR3: CSVEVRGRYTEAFF. DNA of the CDR3: TGCAGCGTTGAAGTGAGGGGGAGATACACTGAAGCTTTCTTT.

As regards this clone: Within the sample, other DNA sequences also encode this same CDR3. The CDR3 here is CASSDQGVETQYF. The DNA for the CDR3 is TGTGCCAGCAGCGATCAGGGGGTAGAGACCCAGTACTTC. The chain recombines TRBV2 with TRBJ2-5; 7 nucleotides line up with TRBD1. The CDR3 has 13 amino acids. After removal of 6 bases from V and 4 bases from J, the junction contained 5 bases not matched to a gene. Germline CDR1 reads SNHLY; CDR2 reads FYNNEI.

The chain joins TRBV5-4 to TRBJ2-7; 14 positions agree with TRBD2. The junction had 8 bases not matched to a gene; V was cut back by 3 bases and J by 3 bases. The CDR3 loop spans 17 amino acids. The germline gives CDR1 SGHNT, CDR2 YYREEE (reference sequence). In nucleotides, the CDR3 is TGTGCCAGCAGCTCCCGACTAGCGGGAGGGCCTTTCTACGAGCAGTACTTC. This encodes CASSSRLAGGPFYEQYF. The whole variable domain, filled in from reference TRBV5-4 and TRBJ2-7, reads ETGVTQSPTHLIKTRGQQVTLRCSSQSGHNTVSWYQQALGQGPQFIFQYYREEENGRGNFPPRFSGLQFPNYSSELNVNALELDDSALYLCASSSRLAGGPFYEQYFGPGTRLTVT.

The rearrangement joins TRBV9 to TRBJ2-1, with TRBD2 matching over 9 bases. Germline assignment: CDR1 SGDLS and CDR2 YYNGEE. Unmatched junction bases numbered 5, after V lost 0 bases and J lost 10 bases. This CDR3 is built from 14 residues. CDR3 in amino acids: CASSVVGLAGEQFF. CDR3 coding DNA: TGTGCCAGCAGCGTAGTGGGACTAGCAGGCGAGCAGTTCTTC. Based on the CDR3 plus reference TRBV9 and TRBJ2-1, the full variable domain is DSGVTQTPKHLITATGQRVTLRCSPRSGDLSVYWYQQSLDQGLQFLIQYYNGEERAKGNILERFSAQQFPDLHSELNLSSLELGDSALYFCASSVVGLAGEQFFGPGTRLTVL.

Turning to this clone: This specimen includes other DNA sequences encoding the same CDR3. This rearrangement joins TRBV29-1 to TRBJ2-1, with 7 bases lining up with TRBD2. Germline V gives CDR1 SQVTM, CDR2 ANQGSEA. CDR3 length equals 14 residues. V dropped 2 bases and J dropped 4; count of bases not matched to a gene: 5. The CDR3 bases are TGCAGCGTTGAACTAGCGGTTCCTTACAATGAGCAGTTCTTC. This gives the protein CSVELAVPYNEQFF.

This clone was seen only a few times. In the same sample, other DNA sequences code for this CDR3. The chain links TRBV7-2 to TRBJ2-7; possible D gene TRBD2, 6 bases. Germline V lookup: CDR1 SGHTA, CDR2 FQGNSA. Between the trimmed V and J ends, which lost 4 bases and 0 bases, there was a span of 7 bases. The CDR3 totals 13 residues. CDR3 loop: CASSYGSSYEQYF. The CDR3 region has the DNA TGTGCCAGCAGCTACGGGAGCTCCTACGAGCAGTACTTC.

This sequence joins TRBV6-5 and TRBJ2-3, with D possibly being TRBD2 (5 bases). Germline V gene data show CDR1 as MNHEY and CDR2 as SVGAGI. V was trimmed by 6 bases and J by 8 bases, leaving 15 bases between them. This CDR3 is built from 13 residues. The CDR3: CASSVPGVGTQYF. In DNA form, the CDR3 reads TGTGCCAGCAGCGTACCCGGGGTCGGTACGCAGTATTTT.